A selection of T cell receptor beta chains follows, all from one sample in a study of regulatory T cells in long-lasting Graves disease. A single record per CDR3 protein comes from TCRdb applying MiXCR to the multiplex PCR reads. The data show about 470,000 distinct CDR3 sequences, around a fifth seen once. The material sequenced was peripheral blood mononuclear cells (PBMCs), taken when the disease was refractory, from a patient treated with antithyroid drugs. These receptors originate from a female donor with Graves disease. CDR3s include the opening cysteine and the closing phenylalanine or tryptophan. The D gene is left open where the match is weak. Clone size is given for some rows only: seen once, a few or many times, or a class if the clone is expanded.

>TRBV12-5|TRBJ1-2|TRBD1|17|many
TGTGCTAGTGGCCCGGACAGGGGGACTACCTCCCACTATGGCTACACCTTC
CASGPDRGTTSHYGYTF
>TRBV11-2|TRBJ2-5|TRBD1|16|many
TGTGCCAGCAGCTTTTACAGGGACAGGGGGCAAGAGACCCAGTACTTC
CASSFYRDRGQETQYF
>TRBV11-2|TRBJ1-6|TRBD1|16|few
TGTGCCAGCAGCTTATTACCGGACAGGTTTAATTCACCCCTCCACTTT
CASSLLPDRFNSPLHF
>TRBV11-2|TRBJ1-1|TRBD1|14|many
TGTGCCAGCAGCCCGACAGGGGGCGGAACTGAAGCTTTCTTT
CASSPTGGGTEAFF
>TRBV20-1|TRBJ1-1|NA|14|many
TGCAGTGCTAGAGGAAAACACACGAACACTGAAGCTTTCTTT
CSARGKHTNTEAFF
>TRBV7-2|TRBJ1-4|TRBD1|13|many
TGTGCCAGCAGCCTAGGGGACAGGGATATACTGTTTTTT
CASSLGDRDILFF
>TRBV12-3/TRBV12-4|TRBJ1-5|NA|18|few
TGTGCCAGCAGGGGCCCGGCTGGGGCGGATTATAGCAATCAGCCCCAGCATTTT
CASRGPAGADYSNQPQHF
>TRBV28|TRBJ2-3|NA|16|many
TGTGCCAGCAGTTTGGCAGGGGATCTCATCACAGATACGCAGTATTTT
CASSLAGDLITDTQYF
>TRBV19|TRBJ1-2|NA|15|few
TGTGCCAGTAGGACCACAGGACTGCCCAACTATGGCTACACCTTC
CASRTTGLPNYGYTF
>TRBV7-2|TRBJ1-2|NA|12|NA
TGTGCCAGCAGCTTCCGAGGGGAGGGCTACACCTTC
CASSFRGEGYTF
>TRBV19|TRBJ2-7|NA|17|NA
TGTGCCAGTAGTATCCGGACGGACTATCTCGTAGGGTACGAGCAGTACTTC
CASSIRTDYLVGYEQYF
>TRBV4-1|TRBJ1-2|NA|17|NA
TGCGCCAGCAGCCAAGAAGTAGTCGTTCCCACTAACTATGGCTACACCTTC
CASSQEVVVPTNYGYTF
>TRBV5-1|TRBJ1-1|NA|17|NA
TGCGCCAGCAGCTACAAAAGGCTACCACTTGCGGGGACTGAAGCTTTCTTT
CASSYKRLPLAGTEAFF
>TRBV5-1|TRBJ1-1|TRBD1|13|few
TGCGCCAGCACCCCAGGGGGGGTCACTGAAGCTTTCTTT
CASTPGGVTEAFF
>TRBV12-3/TRBV12-4|TRBJ2-5|TRBD1|13|many
TGTGCCAGCAGGTCAACAGGGGAAGAGACCCAGTACTTC
CASRSTGEETQYF
>TRBV6-1|TRBJ2-2|TRBD2|16|NA
TGTGCCAGCAGGACTCTAGCGGGAGATCGCACCGGGGAGCTGTTTTTT
CASRTLAGDRTGELFF
>TRBV6-2/TRBV6-3|TRBJ1-4|NA|15|many
TGTGCCAGCAGTTACTCGCAGGGGCGATATGAAAAACTGTTTTTT
CASSYSQGRYEKLFF